This TCR beta chain was sequenced for a study of cytomegalovirus exposure and HLA in healthy donors. The PCR made use of 60 Vbeta and 13 Jbeta primers. Profiled with immunoSEQ multiplex PCR; TCRdb holds only in-frame clones, not every one. The sample consists of 170,000 or so clones, 80% of them appearing once. On this clone itself: Antigen specificity is unknown.

Study outcomes and limitations: Whilst most TCR sequences proved rare, a subset of public TCRs occurred across many donors. Based on reports, TCR beta sequences accurately predicted HLA-A and HLA-B alleles for most subjects.

The CDR3 length is 16 residues. Germline CDR1 and CDR2: MNHEY and SVGAGI. The V gene lost 0 bases and the J gene lost 0 bases, with 12 bases spanning the gap. The chain uses TRBV6-5 and TRBJ2-7; D call uncertain. The sequence was collected from a male donor in good health and CMV-seropositive. Sequencing was done on a sample of PBMCs. The CDR3, as DNA: TGTGCCAGCAGTTACTCGGTCTACCGTAGCTCCTACGAGCAGTACTTC. It encodes CASSYSVYRSSYEQYF.